Sequencing of this T cell receptor (beta chain) was carried out in a study of T-cell memory formation after mild COVID-19. Germline V CDR1 and CDR2: SGHRS, YFSETQ. Trimming took 0 bases from V and 4 from J; bases not matched to a gene: 9. The length of the CDR3 is 16 residues. A single record per CDR3 protein comes from TCRdb applying MiXCR to the 5' RACE reads. The top ten clones hold over 20% of a sample with around 340,000 distinct CDR3 sequences, 10% to 15% of them seen once. The chain has TRBV5-1 and TRBJ1-2; TRBD1 matches 7 bases. The sample comprised PBMCs or a T cell subset sorted from them (not recorded which). The clonotype comes from a man younger than 35 who had mild COVID-19 (a few samples of this study predate the infection). Cell type and time point are not known. CDR3 loop: CASSLDYRGLGYGYTF. In DNA, the CDR3 is TGCGCCAGCAGCTTGGATTACAGGGGCCTCGGCTATGGCTACACCTTC.